The sample holds one count of the clone carrying this TCR beta chain. Its antigen is not known. Healthy bone marrow donors made up the donors. This entry is derived from a study of cytomegalovirus exposure and HLA in healthy donors. PCR involved 60 Vbeta and 13 Jbeta primers. Measured with immunoSEQ multiplex PCR; TCRdb has only the in-frame clones, and not every one. The sample has under 200,000 clones; roughly four fifths are singletons. Points from the study as a whole: A later analysis found TCR association rates differed by HLA locus, highest for DRB1 and lowest for HLA-C. An Asian-associated ancestry cluster reportedly showed fewer N-insertions than the approximately 670-donor mean in a later analysis.

The origin of this receptor is a girl aged 2-10 years in good health and CMV-seropositive. Sequenced input: PBMCs.

CDR3 coding DNA: TGTGCCAGCAGCAGACTCTCGGGAGACGAGCAGTACTTC. It yields the protein CASSRLSGDEQYF. The V gene is TRBV7-3, the J gene TRBJ2-7; D possibly corresponds to TRBD2 (6 bases). The germline V gene encodes CDR1 SGHTA and CDR2 FQGTGA. CDR3 length: 13 residues. V was pared by 5 bases and J by 5 bases, with 13 bases between.